The text below deals with one TCR beta chain. Through a sample-barcoded 5' primer and a J-beta primer mix, a second PCR was run for 7 to 11 cycles. TCRdb called the 5' RACE reads again in MiXCR, with one record for every CDR3 protein. The sample holds about 970,000 distinct CDR3 sequences; just over 50% are singletons and the top ten take about 22%. The source of the sample is a study of blood T cells in healthy people across ages. CDR1 and CDR2 from the germline V gene are SNHLY and FYNNEI. There are 12 residues in the CDR3. The origin of this receptor is a woman aged 55-69 years in good health. The rearrangement links TRBV2 to TRBJ2-4; TRBD2 aligns across 7 bases. The J call may be incorrect, as the DNA end agrees better with TRBJ2-7. The sample comprised blood. The chain's CDR3 is CASSDGEGEQYF. The DNA of the CDR3 is TGTGCCAGCAGTGATGGGGAGGGCGAGCAGTACTTC.